This T cell receptor (beta chain) appears in the sequencing data of a study of yellow fever vaccine responses in identical twins. Study-wide results and caveats: Twins reportedly showed a vaccine T cell response that seemed partly convergent and partly personalized.

TCRdb re-called the RT-PCR reads with MiXCR, one entry per CDR3 protein. The sample lists under 20,000 distinct CDR3 sequences, less than 75% occurring once. The germline V gene encodes CDR1 DFQATT and CDR2 SNEGSKA (reference sequence). Trimming removed 2 bases at V and 1 base at J, with 17 bases between. The CDR3 consists of 16 residues. Turning to this clonotype: Its antigen is still unknown.

The gene calls are TRBV20-1 and TRBJ2-5; perhaps D is TRBD1 or TRBD2 (5 bases each). This receptor was taken from a woman between 18 and 29 years old who received the yellow fever vaccine. The sample consisted of T cells from blood (PBMCs), unsorted or a sorted subset (not recorded which), taken before or after yellow fever vaccination (not recorded which). The CDR3 protein is CSARNRGEVLQETQYF. For the CDR3, the DNA is TGCAGTGCTAGAAACCGGGGCGAAGTTCTCCAAGAGACCCAGTACTTC.